This T cell receptor beta chain originates from a study of CD8+ T cells in alopecia areata. Study-wide results and limits: In patients, TCRs were shared less clearly than in mice, and HLA may possibly be involved.

There are 13 residues in the CDR3. Germline lookup yields CDR1 SQVTM and CDR2 ANQGSEA. As for treatment: oral pan-JAK inhibitor, 5-10 mg twice daily. Extraction and reverse transcription of RNA yielded cDNA as the sequencing template. Libraries were prepared by immunoSEQ multiplex PCR; TCRdb keeps only in-frame clonotypes and omits some of them. The table shows approximately 210,000 clones, with approximately 40% occurring only once. As to this clone: The target antigen is unknown.

The rearrangement links TRBV29-1 to TRBJ1-1; D is uncertain. The source was CD4+ T cells sorted from blood, collected around week 37, from a patient treated with tofacitinib. The source of this sequence is a human donor with alopecia areata. The CDR3 DNA reads as TGCGGCGCTAACTGGGCCCCGAACACTGAAGCTTTCTTT. This gives the protein CGANWAPNTEAFF.